The next 17 T cell receptor beta chains were all read from a single sample in a study of molecular identifiers for immune sequencing clone quantification. In TCRdb, the PCR reads were re-called with MiXCR into one record per CDR3 protein. Among about half a million distinct CDR3 sequences listed, 20% to 25% were seen once. Sequencing was carried out using naive CD8+ T cells from blood, with Jurkat cell RNA spiked in. Subset of the sample: FACS-sorted CD8+CD4-CCR7+CD45RA+ naive T cells. The receptors come from a human donor in good health. Some libraries in this study had Jurkat cell RNA spiked in.

The chain uses TRBV11-2 and TRBJ2-7; D is ambiguous. Trimming removed 2 bases from V and 3 bases from J, with 17 bases in between. Germline CDR1 and CDR2: SGHAT and FQNNGV. CDR3 length equals 16 residues. The CDR3 nucleotides read TGTGCCAGCAGCTTATCAGCCATTGGCAGAGTCTACGAGCAGTACTTC. Translated, it gives CASSLSAIGRVYEQYF.

Regarding this clonotype: Being one base from a much bigger clone, this may be a read error. The chain couples TRBV7-6 to TRBJ1-1, with 8 bases identical to TRBD1. This CDR3 has 13 residues. The germline V gene encodes CDR1 SGHVS and CDR2 FNYEAQ. Germline trimming cut 6 bases from V and 4 bases from J; bases unmatched to any gene: 4. CDR3 DNA sequence: TGTGCCAGCAGGTCCGGGACAGGCACTGAAGCTTTCTTT. This translates into CASRSGTGTEAFF.

There are a few counts of this clonotype. This chain connects TRBV6-5 to TRBJ2-1; 7 bases are shared with TRBD1. CDR3 size: 16 residues. V lost 0 bases and J lost 4; bases outside the gene matches: 6. CDR1 is MNHEY and CDR2 is SVGAGI in the germline V gene. Written as DNA, the CDR3 is TGTGCCAGCAGTTACTCGGTTGAGACAGGGTACAATGAGCAGTTCTTC. Amino acid sequence: CASSYSVETGYNEQFF.

The chain couples TRBV4-1 to TRBJ2-7; 12 nucleotides agree with TRBD2. The junction had 5 bases not matched to a gene; V was cut back by 3 bases and J by 5 bases. There are 15 residues in the CDR3. The germline V gene has CDR1 MGHRA and CDR2 YSYEKL. The CDR3 sequence is CASSHLAGGPHEQYF. DNA of the CDR3: TGCGCCAGCAGCCACCTAGCGGGGGGGCCACACGAGCAGTACTTC.

This clonotype was seen a handful of times. V is TRBV19 and J is TRBJ2-1; TRBD2 aligns across 7 bases. With 6 bases clipped from V and 7 bases from J, the junction kept 6 bases outside the gene matches. This CDR3 has 13 amino acids. Germline lookup yields CDR1 LNHDA and CDR2 SQIVND (reference sequence). The CDR3 region has the DNA TGTGCCAGTAGCCCGGGGGGAGAGAATGAGCAGTTCTTC. Translation gives CASSPGGENEQFF.

This clonotype came up many times. CDR3 nucleotide sequence: TGTGCCAGCAGTGAAGCGGGATGGAACACCGGGGAGCTGTTTTTT. Amino acids: CASSEAGWNTGELFF. The chain is built from TRBV12-3 or TRBV12-4 and TRBJ2-2; 7 bases match TRBD2. The CDR3 covers 15 residues. Germline trimming cut 5 bases from V and 1 base from J; bases unmatched to any gene: 4.

The chain links TRBV10-1 to TRBJ2-1, with a weak D call TRBD2 (5 bases). V was trimmed by 3 bases and J by 0 bases, leaving 6 bases between them. This CDR3 is built from 14 residues. CDR1 and CDR2 (germline): WNHNN, SYGVQD (reference sequence). The CDR3 coding sequence is TGCGCCAGCAGTGATGGGAGCTCCTACAATGAGCAGTTCTTC. Its protein is CASSDGSSYNEQFF.

The CDR3 spells CASTYSREWASHTIYF. Here the CDR3 DNA reads TGTGCCAGCACCTACTCCCGGGAATGGGCAAGCCACACCATATATTTT. The chain links TRBV6-5 to TRBJ1-3; D not certain. V was clipped by 7 bases and J by 8 bases, with 24 bases between them. Germline V lookup: CDR1 MNHEY, CDR2 SVGAGI. The CDR3 runs 16 residues.

DNA of the CDR3: TGTGCCAGTAGTCCTGGGCCAGTGAGTAATGAAAAACTGTTTTTT. It yields the protein CASSPGPVSNEKLFF. The chain combines TRBV19 with TRBJ1-4; unclear D gene. The V end lost 5 bases, the J end lost 4 bases, and 14 bases lay between the germline ends. Looked up from germline, CDR1 is LNHDA and CDR2 is SQIVND (reference sequence). The CDR3 spans 15 residues.

The V and J genes are TRBV5-6 and TRBJ2-7; perhaps D is TRBD1 or TRBD2 (5 bases each). CDR3 length: 15 amino acids. Deletions cut 0 bases from V and 2 bases from J, with 12 bases between. Looked up from germline, CDR1 is SGHDT and CDR2 is YYEEEE. The CDR3 region has the DNA TGTGCCAGCAGCTTGGGGGGGTTGAGTACCTACGAGCAGTACTTC. Its protein product is CASSLGGLSTYEQYF.

V is TRBV5-4 and J is TRBJ2-2; 8 bases match TRBD2. V was pared by 2 bases and J by 6 bases, with 9 bases of the junction left unmatched. The CDR3 runs 16 residues. CDR1 and CDR2 from the germline V gene are SGHNT and YYREEE (reference sequence). CDR3 bases: TGTGCCAGCAGCTTCCGAGCGGGAGTATGGTCCGGGGAGCTGTTTTTT. Translated, it gives CASSFRAGVWSGELFF.

This clonotype occurred many times. J is TRBJ1-4 and V is TRBV4-3; the D gene is possibly TRBD1 (5 bases). Germline CDR1 LGHNA, CDR2 YSLEER. The ends were cut back, 6 bases at V and 4 bases at J, with 21 bases in the middle. This CDR3 contains 17 residues. Here the CDR3 reads CASRKTGTGAGNEKLFF. CDR3 sequence (DNA): TGCGCCAGCAGAAAAACCGGGACGGGTGCTGGTAATGAAAAACTGTTTTTT.

The chain carries TRBV27 and TRBJ1-5; D not resolved. Germline CDR1 and CDR2: MNHEY and SMNVEV (reference sequence). The V end lost 5 bases, the J end lost 3 bases, and 14 bases lay between the germline ends. The CDR3 is 15 residues long. The CDR3 bases are TGTGCCAGCAGTCCCTGGACGTGTACCAATCAGCCCCAGCATTTT. Translating gives CASSPWTCTNQPQHF.

The chain has TRBV7-9 and TRBJ2-3, with D unclear. The V end lost 6 bases, the J end lost 9 bases, and 7 bases lay between the germline ends. The germline CDR1 and CDR2 sequences are SEHNR and FQNEAQ (reference sequence). The CDR3 is 10 amino acids. The CDR3 sequence: CASSWETQYF. The CDR3 nucleotides read TGTGCCAGCAGTTGGGAAACGCAGTATTTT.

This clonotype was found a few times. The chain employs TRBV9 and TRBJ2-7; D may match TRBD1 or TRBD2 (7 bases each). With 4 bases removed from V and 7 bases from J, the gap between germline ends came to 18 bases. The CDR3 consists of 14 residues. Germline V gene sequence: CDR1 SGDLS, CDR2 YYNGEE. In DNA, the CDR3 is TGTGCCAGCAGCTCAGGGGGGGGAGTTTGGGAGCAGTACTTC. Translating gives CASSSGGGVWEQYF. Together with reference TRBV9 and TRBJ2-7, the CDR3 gives the full variable domain: DSGVTQTPKHLITATGQRVTLRCSPRSGDLSVYWYQQSLDQGLQFLIQYYNGEERAKGNILERFSAQQFPDLHSELNLSSLELGDSALYFCASSSGGGVWEQYFGPGTRLTVT.

This clonotype was picked up many times. Here the CDR3 reads CASSFGVSTDTQYF. CDR3 coding DNA: TGTGCCAGCAGTTTTGGGGTGAGCACAGATACGCAGTATTTT. V and J are TRBV28 and TRBJ2-3; D call uncertain. Germline V gene sequence: CDR1 MDHEN, CDR2 SYDVKM. This CDR3 has 14 residues. Trimming removed 3 bases at V and 0 bases at J, with 7 bases between.

This clonotype was counted only a few times. This chain links TRBV15 with TRBJ1-3; D is undetermined. V was shortened by 5 bases and J by 0 bases, with 11 bases between the two germline ends. CDR1 is LNHNV, CDR2 YYDKDF, per germline (reference sequence). This CDR3 has 15 residues. DNA for the CDR3: TGTGCCACCAGCGGCTACACCTACTCTGGAAACACCATATATTTT. Its translation: CATSGYTYSGNTIYF.